These 16 T cell receptor beta chains were sequenced from one sample in a study of early T cells in non-severe SARS-CoV-2 infection. TCRdb re-analysed the 5' RACE reads in MiXCR, keeping a single row per CDR3 protein. The sample includes 75,000 or so distinct CDR3 sequences, about 11% of them seen just once. The sequenced sample was whole blood. All receptors come from an adult who was a healthcare worker with PCR-confirmed SARS-CoV-2 infection or an uninfected control (not recorded which).

The sample holds many counts of this clonotype. The chain carries TRBV9 and TRBJ2-7; 9 nucleotides align to TRBD2. Germline V gene data show CDR1 as SGDLS and CDR2 as YYNGEE. The CDR3 has 16 amino acids. V dropped 0 bases and J dropped 2; count of bases not matched to a gene: 6. This chain's CDR3 is CASSVGAGGLPYEQYF. CDR3 in DNA: TGTGCCAGCAGCGTAGGAGCGGGAGGCCTTCCCTACGAGCAGTACTTC.

This clonotype showed up just a few times. The gene calls are TRBV20-1 and TRBJ2-3; 10 nucleotides line up with TRBD2. The germline V gene has CDR1 DFQATT and CDR2 SNEGSKA (reference sequence). V lost 3 bases to trimming and J lost 6 bases; unmatched junction nucleotides: 9. CDR3 length: 15 residues. This CDR3 reads CSASKLAGRPDTQYF. The CDR3 DNA follows: TGCAGTGCTAGCAAACTAGCGGGGCGTCCGGATACGCAGTATTTT.

This clonotype appeared a few times. The genes are TRBV3-1 and TRBJ2-7, with D possibly TRBD2 on 6 matching bases. Germline CDR1 reads LGHDT; CDR2 reads YNNKEL (reference sequence). V shed 3 bases and J shed 4 bases, with 7 bases lying between them. The CDR3 is 12 residues long. The CDR3 loop is CASSHSGYEQYF. DNA for the CDR3: TGTGCCAGCAGCCATAGCGGATACGAGCAGTACTTC.

This clonotype was seen more than once but under ten times. The chain employs TRBV4-3 and TRBJ2-7, with 7 bases identical to TRBD2. V was pared by 1 base and J by 3 bases, with 6 bases of the junction left unmatched. Germline CDR1 reads LGHNA; CDR2 reads YSLEER. The CDR3 spans 15 residues. CDR3 loop: CASSQAAGDYYEQYF. CDR3 in DNA: TGCGCCAGCAGCCAAGCCGCGGGGGACTACTACGAGCAGTACTTC.

This clonotype was recorded many times. This chain joins TRBV12-3 or TRBV12-4 and TRBJ1-3; D is unresolved. V lost 0 bases to trimming and J lost 3 bases, with 6 bases between them. The CDR3 runs to 14 residues. The CDR3 DNA sequence: TGTGCCAGCAGTTTAGCAGGGATTGGAAACACCATATATTTT. It specifies CASSLAGIGNTIYF.

This clonotype was found many times. The chain uses TRBV6-2 or TRBV6-3 and TRBJ1-3; weak D call: TRBD1 (5 bases). The V gene lost 5 bases and the J gene lost 1 base, with 12 bases spanning the gap. Germline V gene sequence: CDR1 MNHEY, CDR2 SVGEGT. CDR3 length: 15 residues. The CDR3 DNA reads TGTGCCAGCAGTCCTGCCGGGGGTTCTGGAAACACCATATATTTT. It codes for CASSPAGGSGNTIYF.

This clonotype showed up many times. The V and J genes are TRBV13 and TRBJ2-7; D is uncertain. The V end was cut by 5 bases, the J end by 4 bases, with 12 bases between. From germline, CDR1 is PRHDT and CDR2 FYEKMQ (reference sequence). This CDR3 region has 13 residues. In nucleotides, the CDR3 is TGTGCCAGCAGCCCAGGCGGACCGTACGAGCAGTACTTC. Translating it yields CASSPGGPYEQYF.

The chain employs TRBV6-6 and TRBJ1-1; TRBD1 might be the D (6 bases). The V end was cut by 6 bases, the J end by 2 bases, with 10 bases between. This CDR3 spans 13 amino acids. Germline V lookup: CDR1 MNHNY, CDR2 SVGAGI (reference sequence). CDR3 nucleotides: TGTGCCAGCAGACGGACAGCAAACACTGAAGCTTTCTTT. As protein: CASRRTANTEAFF.

This clonotype was recorded at least ten times. The rearrangement links TRBV6-5 to TRBJ2-3; no clear D. CDR1 and CDR2 (germline): MNHEY, SVGAGI. V was cut by 5 bases and J by 11 bases, with 11 bases left in between. The CDR3 has 11 residues. CDR3 DNA: TGTGCCAGCAGTCACGGGCAGAAGCAGTATTTT. Protein: CASSHGQKQYF.

For this clonotype: A much larger clone lies one base from this, so it may be a read error. The J gene is TRBJ2-4, the V gene TRBV12-3 or TRBV12-4, with a tentative D call TRBD1 (6 bases). The CDR3 consists of 15 residues. This CDR3 is CASRLDSQSKIIQYF. The CDR3 coding sequence is TGTGCCAGCAGACTGGACAGCCAAAGTAAAATCATTCAGTACTTC.

This clonotype was detected ten times or more. The J gene is TRBJ2-7, the V gene TRBV12-3 or TRBV12-4; D unresolved. CDR3 size: 13 residues. Trimming pared 2 bases from V and 7 bases from J, leaving 12 bases between. CDR3 loop: CASSLHSTQEQYF. CDR3 sequence (DNA): TGTGCCAGCAGTTTACACAGCACCCAGGAGCAGTACTTC.

The chain recombines TRBV12-3 or TRBV12-4 with TRBJ1-1; TRBD1 is a possible D gene (6 bases). This CDR3 is 13 amino acids long. V lost 3 bases to trimming and J lost 3 bases, with 8 bases between them. DNA of the CDR3: TGTGCCAGCAGTTTTGAGGGGGACACTGAAGCTTTCTTT. It specifies CASSFEGDTEAFF.

Ten or more counts support this clonotype. The chain recombines TRBV10-3 with TRBJ2-2; 8 bases are a match to TRBD1. V shed 5 bases, J shed 0 bases, and the junction held 5 bases outside the gene matches. Germline assignment: CDR1 ENHRY and CDR2 SYGVKD. This CDR3 is 16 amino acids long. The DNA for the CDR3 is TGTGCCATCAGTACGGGACAGGAGGCGAACACCGGGGAGCTGTTTTTT. Its protein is CAISTGQEANTGELFF.

This clonotype was observed a handful of times. The genes are TRBV3-1 and TRBJ2-3; D possibly matches TRBD1 or TRBD2 (5 bases each). The CDR3 is made up of 12 amino acids. Germline CDR1 and CDR2: LGHDT and YNNKEL (reference sequence). V lost 6 bases to trimming and J lost 2 bases, with 6 bases between them. The CDR3 DNA follows: TGTGCCAGCAGGGGGGACACAGATACGCAGTATTTT. Its translation is CASRGDTDTQYF.

The V call is TRBV29-1, the J call TRBJ1-4; possibly TRBD1 for D (5 bases). The CDR3 spans 12 residues. The V and J ends lost 6 bases and 4 bases respectively, with 9 bases between them. Germline CDR1 SQVTM, CDR2 ANQGSEA. For the CDR3, the DNA is TGCAGCGTGGGACGGCTTAATGAAAAACTGTTTTTT. Its translation is CSVGRLNEKLFF.

This clonotype was counted between two and nine times. The chain uses TRBV20-1 and TRBJ1-6, with D hard to call. The germline V and J ends were trimmed by 1 base and 5 bases, with 12 bases remaining between them. CDR3 size: 15 residues. CDR1 DFQATT and CDR2 SNEGSKA come from the germline V gene (reference sequence). CDR3 in DNA: TGCAGTGCTAGAGCCCCCGGGAGAAATAATTCACCCCTCCACTTT. This codes for CSARAPGRNNSPLHF.